The source of this TCR beta chain is a study of T cell responses to AZD1222 COVID-19 vaccine. Points from the study as a whole: Clonal diversity may have been underestimated, and the donors were mostly white British, with more females than males. Spike-specific TCR breadth and depth were elevated following two AZD1222 doses. Just a handful of AZD1222 recipients tested seropositive at baseline.

This table comes from immunoSEQ multiplex PCR, and its TCRdb copy is limited to in-frame clones, with some not included. This table has about 180,000 clones, roughly nine tenths appearing once. This clone was found once. Its antigen is unidentified. This sample comprised peripheral blood, obtained on day 0 of AZD1222 vaccination. This TCR came from an adult in good health.

CDR3 bases: TGCGCCAGCAGGGACGGGAACACTGAAGCTTTCTTT. It codes for CASRDGNTEAFF. The gene calls are TRBV10-1 and TRBJ1-1; D is unresolved. The CDR3 contains 12 residues. V lost 6 bases and J 1 base, leaving 6 bases between the germline ends. CDR1 and CDR2 from the germline V gene are WNHNN and SYGVQD (reference sequence).